This TCR beta chain derives from a study of beta chain features in type 1 diabetes. General study findings and limits: Sequencing of cDNA might inflate the share of cells that strongly express TCR. In all four CD4+ subsets, TCRB CDR3 length was significantly, moderately reduced in type 1 diabetes.

As concerns this clone: Its antigen is unidentified.

What was sequenced were expressed TCRB transcripts, since all of the isolated RNA had been reverse transcribed. Libraries were prepared by immunoSEQ multiplex PCR; TCRdb keeps only in-frame clonotypes and omits some of them. Here the sample spans about 290,000 clones, 8% being singletons. V dropped 1 base and J dropped 4 bases, with 8 bases sitting between them. The germline gives CDR1 KGHSH, CDR2 LQKENI. The CDR3 contains 14 residues. The genes are TRBV18 and TRBJ2-1, with D uncertain. The sample was central memory CD4+ T cells from blood. This clonotype was obtained from a woman under 30 in good health. CDR3: CASSPQGLYNEQFF. The CDR3 region has the DNA TGTGCCAGCTCACCACAGGGATTATACAATGAGCAGTTCTTC.